This TCR beta chain derives from a study of blood T cell repertoires in COVID-19. As for the study in general: T cells, B-cell-depleted T cells, or PBMCs supplied cDNA or gDNA.

The table came from immunoSEQ multiplex PCR; TCRdb's copy has only in-frame clones and leaves some out. The table includes 300,000 or so clones, 85% to 90% detected once. The CDR3 is 15 residues long. Trimming stripped 8 bases from V and 6 bases from J, with 22 bases between. Per the germline V gene, CDR1 is MNHEY and CDR2 is SVGAGI. Sequencing was carried out using peripheral blood. The chain employs TRBV6-5 and TRBJ1-1; weak D call: TRBD1 (5 bases). This receptor was obtained from a woman aged 40 to 49 with acute or convalescent COVID-19. The CDR3 sequence is CASHLLGGNDAEAFF. In DNA, the CDR3 is TGTGCCAGCCACCTCTTGGGGGGGAATGATGCTGAAGCTTTCTTT.